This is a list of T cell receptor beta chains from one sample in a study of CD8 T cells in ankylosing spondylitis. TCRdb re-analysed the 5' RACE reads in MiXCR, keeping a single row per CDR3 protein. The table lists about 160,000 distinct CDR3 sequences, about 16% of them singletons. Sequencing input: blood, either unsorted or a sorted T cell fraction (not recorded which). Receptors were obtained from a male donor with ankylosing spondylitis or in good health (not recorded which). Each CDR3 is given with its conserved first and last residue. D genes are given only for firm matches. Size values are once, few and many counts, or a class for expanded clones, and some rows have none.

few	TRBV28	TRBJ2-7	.	TGTGCCAGCAGTTCCGCGATCGGATCCTACGAGCAGTACTTC	CASSSAIGSYEQYF
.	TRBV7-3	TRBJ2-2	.	TGTGCCAGCAGCTTAACCATCAACACCGGGGAGCTGTTTTTT	CASSLTINTGELFF
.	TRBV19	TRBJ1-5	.	TGTGCCAGTAGGGAACAAGGGACGCGAGGTCAGCCCCAGCATTTT	CASREQGTRGQPQHF
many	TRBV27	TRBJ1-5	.	TGTGCCAGCAGTTTATTGGCAGCTCAACAGCCCCAGCATTTT	CASSLLAAQQPQHF
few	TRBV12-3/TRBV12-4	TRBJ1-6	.	TGTGCCAGCAGCCGACAGGATTTAGGATCCTCCTATAATTCACCCCTCCACTTT	CASSRQDLGSSYNSPLHF
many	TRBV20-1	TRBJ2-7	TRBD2	TGCAGTGCGGGACGACTAGCGGGGATCTACGAGCAGTACTTC	CSAGRLAGIYEQYF
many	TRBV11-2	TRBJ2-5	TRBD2	TGTGCCAGCAGCTTCCCACGGGCTAGCGGGAGCCAGGGGGCTAAAGAGACCCAGTACTTC	CASSFPRASGSQGAKETQYF
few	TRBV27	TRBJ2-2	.	TGTGCCAGCAGTTTCAGGGTCAAGCTGGGGGACACCGGGGAGCTGTTTTTT	CASSFRVKLGDTGELFF
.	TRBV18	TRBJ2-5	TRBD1	TGTGCCAGCTCACCCGGGACAGGGAGACAAGAGACCCAGTACTTC	CASSPGTGRQETQYF
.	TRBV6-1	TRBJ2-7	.	TGTGCCAGCAAAATTTCCGGGACTGGGAGCTCCTACGAGCAGTACTTC	CASKISGTGSSYEQYF
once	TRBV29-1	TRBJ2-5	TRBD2	TGCAGCGTTGATGGGACTAGCGGGAGTCTGGAGACCCAGTACTTC	CSVDGTSGSLETQYF
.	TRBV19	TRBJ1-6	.	TGTGCCACCCGACGGACGGGGGGATCACCCCTCCACTTT	CATRRTGGSPLHF
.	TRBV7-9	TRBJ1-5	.	TGTGCCAGCAGCGATAGGGGGCAGCCCCAGCATTTT	CASSDRGQPQHF
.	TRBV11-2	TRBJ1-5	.	TGTGCCAGCAGCTTAAGTCCCGGGTTCAGCAATCAGCCCCAGCATTTT	CASSLSPGFSNQPQHF
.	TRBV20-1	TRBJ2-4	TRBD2	TGCAGTTCCCTGCGGGGGTATGCCAAAAACATTCAGTACTTC	CSSLRGYAKNIQYF
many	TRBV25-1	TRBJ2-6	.	TGTGCCAGCAGTGACCCCCGGGGGGCCAACGTCCTGACTTTC	CASSDPRGANVLTF
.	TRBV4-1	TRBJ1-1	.	TGCGCCAGCAGCCAAGCGGGGGAAGGGTTAGGAGACACTGAAGCTTTCTTT	CASSQAGEGLGDTEAFF
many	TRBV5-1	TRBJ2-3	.	TGCGCCAGCAGCAAGATGGGGAGAGATACGCAGTATTTT	CASSKMGRDTQYF
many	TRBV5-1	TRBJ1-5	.	TGCGCCAGCAGCTTCGGTGATGGTCAGCCCCAGCATTTT	CASSFGDGQPQHF
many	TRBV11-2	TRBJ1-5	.	TGTGCCAGCAGGAATAGGAGCAATCAGCCCCAGCATTTT	CASRNRSNQPQHF
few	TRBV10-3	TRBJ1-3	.	TGTGCCATCAGTGAGTCGTGGAGCTCTGGAAACACCATATATTTT	CAISESWSSGNTIYF
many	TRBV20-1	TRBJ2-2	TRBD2	TGCAGTGCTAGCCCTAGCGGGAGGGTGACCACCGGGGAGCTGTTTTTT	CSASPSGRVTTGELFF
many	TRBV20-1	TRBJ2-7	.	TGCAGTGCTTATTCCCTTTCAGCGAGCTACGAGCAGTACTTC	CSAYSLSASYEQYF
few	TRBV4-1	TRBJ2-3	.	TGCGCCAGCAGCCAAGAACTTAGAGATACGCAGTATTTT	CASSQELRDTQYF
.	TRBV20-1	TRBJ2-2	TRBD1	TGCAGTGCTGAACCGGGACAGGGATCTGCCGGGGAGCTGTTTTTT	CSAEPGQGSAGELFF
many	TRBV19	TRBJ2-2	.	TGTGCCAGTAGCCCTGGGCAGGGTTCCGGGGAGCTGTTTTTT	CASSPGQGSGELFF
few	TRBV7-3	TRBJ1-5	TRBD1	TGTGCCAGCAGCCTAGAAGCAGGGGGCGATCAGCCCCAGCATTTT	CASSLEAGGDQPQHF
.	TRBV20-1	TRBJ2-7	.	TGCAGTGTTGAATCGTATTCCGAGCAGTACTTC	CSVESYSEQYF
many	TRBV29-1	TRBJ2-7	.	TGCAGCGTCGATACCGCAGGAATGCAGTACTTC	CSVDTAGMQYF